The 4 T cell receptor beta chains presented below share a single source sample, sequenced in a study of blood T cell repertoires in COVID-19. TCRdb's copy holds only in-frame clones and misses some; the assay was immunoSEQ multiplex PCR. The table includes some 97,000 clones, roughly nine tenths detected once. Sequencing was done on a sample of peripheral blood. The receptors derive from a man aged 50-60 years with acute or convalescent COVID-19.

A single count supports this clone. This chain links TRBV5-1 with TRBJ2-1; TRBD1 matches 8 bases. Trimming at V came to 9 bases and at J to 6 bases, leaving 14 bases not matched to a gene. CDR3 length equals 15 residues. Germline values: CDR1 SGHRS, CDR2 YFSETQ. CDR3 DNA: TGCGCCACCACGATCTCAGGGGGCGAAGGCAATGAGCAGTTCTTC. Translation: CATTISGGEGNEQFF.

The chain has TRBV7-9 and TRBJ2-7; 9 bases agree with TRBD2. CDR3 length equals 19 residues. The V gene's germline CDR1 is SEHNR and CDR2 FQNEAQ (reference sequence). Trimming removed 5 bases from V and 5 bases from J; junction bases left unmatched: 22. CDR3 nucleotides: TGTGCCAGCAGCCGCTTAGGGAATAGCGGGAGTGTCCTTCTAAACGAGCAGTACTTC. It specifies CASSRLGNSGSVLLNEQYF.

The chain employs TRBV9 and TRBJ1-1; TRBD1 aligns across 7 bases. This CDR3 has 17 residues. CDR1 is SGDLS, CDR2 YYNGEE, per germline. Germline trimming cut 3 bases from V and 3 bases from J; bases unmatched to any gene: 14. CDR3 nucleotide sequence: TGTGCCAGCAGCGCCCGACAGGGCCCAGCCACCCACACTGAAGCTTTCTTT. Its translation: CASSARQGPATHTEAFF.

The gene calls are TRBV13 and TRBJ2-6, with D maybe TRBD1 (5 bases). This CDR3 contains 17 residues. CDR1 and CDR2 from the germline V gene are PRHDT and FYEKMQ (reference sequence). Trimming left V 3 bases short and J 0 bases short, with 12 bases between. The CDR3 is CASSFRVSISGANVLTF. The CDR3 DNA follows: TGTGCCAGCAGCTTCAGGGTTTCAATCTCTGGGGCCAACGTCCTGACTTTC.